This TCR beta chain is from a study of blood T cell repertoires in COVID-19. Turning to the study itself: In each case, the material was cDNA or gDNA derived from T cells, B-cell-depleted T cells, or PBMCs.

Per germline, CDR1 WSHSY and CDR2 SAAADI. The length of the CDR3 is 13 residues. Deletions cut 7 bases from V and 0 bases from J, with 9 bases between. Sequenced by immunoSEQ multiplex PCR; TCRdb stores in-frame clones only, minus some. The table has about 370,000 clones, 91% seen once. Source material: PBMCs or T cells enriched from blood (not recorded which). The receptor's source is a middle-aged woman who had been exposed to COVID-19. The chain joins TRBV10-2 to TRBJ1-2; D not certain. As DNA, the CDR3 is TGCGCCAGCACGCCCGGGACTAACTATGGCTACACCTTC. Its translation: CASTPGTNYGYTF.